This TCR beta chain is from a study of blood T cell repertoires in COVID-19. Study overall: Sample material is recorded as cDNA or gDNA derived from T cells, B-cell-depleted T cells, or PBMCs.

Assay: immunoSEQ multiplex PCR; the TCRdb copy retains only in-frame clones and omits some. The sample records roughly 59,000 clones, roughly 80% being singletons. This clone has only one observation. The CDR3 sequence is 14 residues long. The germline V and J ends were trimmed by 0 bases and 2 bases, with 8 bases remaining between them. The germline gives CDR1 SGHDT, CDR2 YYEEEE. This receptor was taken from an elderly man with acute or convalescent COVID-19. The sample taken for sequencing was peripheral blood. This chain joins TRBV5-6 and TRBJ2-5; D is perhaps TRBD1 (6 bases). The CDR3 protein is CASSLEDSQETQYF. CDR3 nucleotides: TGTGCCAGCAGCTTGGAGGACAGTCAAGAGACCCAGTACTTC.